This is a list of T cell receptor beta chains from one sample in a study of T cells after yellow fever vaccination. TCRdb re-called the 5' RACE reads through MiXCR, storing one row per CDR3 protein. The data show a few hundred thousand distinct CDR3 sequences, 6.9% seen once. This specimen was CD4+ T cells sorted from PBMCs, taken 15 days after the yellow fever booster vaccination. The source is a man aged 25 to 40 who received the YFV17D yellow fever vaccine. The CDR3 runs from the conserved cysteine through the conserved F or W. D genes are given only for firm matches. The listing skips clone size in some rows; elsewhere it reads once, few, many or a size class.

abundance,d_gene,v_gene,j_gene,CDR3nt,CDR3aa
.,.,TRBV5-4,TRBJ2-3,TGTGCCAGCAGCTTGGGGGCAGAATTCAACACAGATACGCAGTATTTT,CASSLGAEFNTDTQYF
once,TRBD2,TRBV20-1,TRBJ2-5,TGCAGTGCCCACCCCGGGGGGGTAGAGCTTCAAGAGACCCAGTACTTC,CSAHPGGVELQETQYF
many,TRBD1,TRBV28,TRBJ1-2,TGTGCCAGCAGCCAAGGGACAGCCGGAACCTATGGCTACACCTTC,CASSQGTAGTYGYTF
.,.,TRBV2,TRBJ2-7,TGTGCCGGAAGCAGGAGTCCGCCCTACGAGCAGTACTTC,CAGSRSPPYEQYF
few,.,TRBV9,TRBJ2-5,TGTGCCAGCAGCGTAACCCCAGTGCCCAAAGAGACCCAGTACTTC,CASSVTPVPKETQYF
.,.,TRBV12-3/TRBV12-4,TRBJ2-7,TGTGCCAGCAGTTTAAGGTCAGGGGGGCCCTACGAGCAGTACTTC,CASSLRSGGPYEQYF
many,.,TRBV6-4,TRBJ2-5,TGTGCCAGCAGTGGCGGGAAGACCCAGTACTTC,CASSGGKTQYF
.,.,TRBV5-1,TRBJ2-5,TGCGCCAGCAGCAGACATCGAGCTCCCGAAGATACCCAGTACTTC,CASSRHRAPEDTQYF
.,TRBD2,TRBV2,TRBJ2-3,TGTGCCGGCAAGCGGGAGGTAGATACGCAGTATTTT,CAGKREVDTQYF
few,.,TRBV14,TRBJ1-4,TGTGCCAGCAGCCAAGTGGGCCCGGATGAAAAACTGTTTTTT,CASSQVGPDEKLFF
many,TRBD2,TRBV7-2,TRBJ2-1,TGTGCCAGCAGCAAGGGACTAGCGGACTACAATGAGCAGTTCTTC,CASSKGLADYNEQFF
.,.,TRBV12-3/TRBV12-4,TRBJ2-7,TGTGCCAGCAGTTCGGGGCCTAACTTGGAGCAGTACTTC,CASSSGPNLEQYF
few,.,TRBV21-1,TRBJ2-7,TGTGCCAGCAGCGGGGGCAAGGACGAGCAGTACTTC,CASSGGKDEQYF
few,.,TRBV20-1,TRBJ2-7,TGCAGTGCTATAATGGGGTTCCTCAACGGGCAGTACTTC,CSAIMGFLNGQYF
few,.,TRBV20-1,TRBJ2-1,TGCAGTGCGAGGGCGTGGCCGTCCTCCTACAATGAGCAGTTCTTC,CSARAWPSSYNEQFF
few,TRBD2,TRBV7-2,TRBJ2-1,TGTGCCAGCAGCTTAGTAGGCGGGAGCGGCAATGAGCAGTTCTTC,CASSLVGGSGNEQFF
many,.,TRBV28,TRBJ2-5,TGTGCCAGCAAGAGAGGAGGGTTTGAGACCCAGTACTTC,CASKRGGFETQYF
.,.,TRBV20-1,TRBJ1-1,TGCAGTGCCACCCTTGCGGGTAGGATGAACACTGAAGCTTTCTTT,CSATLAGRMNTEAFF
many,.,TRBV4-3,TRBJ2-5,TGCGCCAGCAGCCAAGATCCGGGGAGGAGGGGCCAAGAGACCCAGTACTTC,CASSQDPGRRGQETQYF
few,.,TRBV20-1,TRBJ2-3,TGCAGTGCCCCGAGGGGTGCAGATACGCAGTATTTT,CSAPRGADTQYF
few,.,TRBV7-9,TRBJ2-3,TGTGCCAGCAGCCTAGCCCCCCGAAACACAGATACGCAGTATTTT,CASSLAPRNTDTQYF
few,TRBD2,TRBV5-8,TRBJ2-7,TGTGCCAGCAGGGGACTAGCGGACTACGAGCAGTACTTC,CASRGLADYEQYF
.,TRBD2,TRBV20-1,TRBJ2-4,TGCAGTGCTCTAGCGGGAGGGCCGAGTAACATTCAGTACTTC,CSALAGGPSNIQYF
.,.,TRBV5-1,TRBJ2-3,TGCGCCAGCAGCCTACTTGCGGGCCTGACAGATACGCAGTATTTT,CASSLLAGLTDTQYF
many,.,TRBV7-2,TRBJ2-1,TGTGCCAGCAGCTTCCTCGGGGGCCCCTACAATGAGCAGTTCTTC,CASSFLGGPYNEQFF
few,.,TRBV27,TRBJ2-3,TGTGCCAGCAGTTCGAGGGGGTCGAGCACAGATACGCAGTATTTT,CASSSRGSSTDTQYF
many,.,TRBV28,TRBJ1-1,TGTGCCAGCAGTTTAGGAAAGGCAACCGAAGCTTTCTTT,CASSLGKATEAFF
many,.,TRBV20-1,TRBJ2-2,TGCAGTGCTAGGGGGGGGACAGGAAACACCGGGGAGCTGTTTTTT,CSARGGTGNTGELFF
.,.,TRBV18,TRBJ2-2,TGTGCCAGCTCACCAGTCGCAGGGGTGTCCGGGGAGCTGTTTTTT,CASSPVAGVSGELFF
many,.,TRBV3-1,TRBJ2-7,TGTGCCAGCAGCCACCTTGGTTTGCGCGAGCAGTACTTC,CASSHLGLREQYF
.,TRBD2,TRBV29-1,TRBJ2-1,TGCAGCGTTGGAAGGACTAGCGAGATCTTGGATGAGCAGTTCTTC,CSVGRTSEILDEQFF
.,.,TRBV7-2,TRBJ1-1,TGTGCCAGCAGCTTATCCAGTCAGATGAACACTGAAGCTTTCTTT,CASSLSSQMNTEAFF
many,TRBD2,TRBV11-3,TRBJ2-2,TGTGCCAGCAGCTCGGGGACTAGTAACACCGGGGAGCTGTTTTTT,CASSSGTSNTGELFF
few,TRBD2,TRBV7-2,TRBJ2-1,TGTGCCAGCAGCTTAAAGCGGGAGGTCCCAGTCCGGTTCTTC,CASSLKREVPVRFF
.,.,TRBV25-1,TRBJ1-2,TGTGCCAGCAGTGACCCCGGGCCTCCCCCGGTGAACTACACCTTC,CASSDPGPPPVNYTF